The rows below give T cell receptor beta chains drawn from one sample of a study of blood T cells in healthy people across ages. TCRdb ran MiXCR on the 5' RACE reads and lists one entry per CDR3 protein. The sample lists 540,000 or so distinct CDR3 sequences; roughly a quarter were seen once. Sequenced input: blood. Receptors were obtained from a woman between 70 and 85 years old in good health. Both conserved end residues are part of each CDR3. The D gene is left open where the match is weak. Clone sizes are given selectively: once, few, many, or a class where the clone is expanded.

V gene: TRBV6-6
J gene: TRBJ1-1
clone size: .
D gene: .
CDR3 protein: CASSTINTEAFF

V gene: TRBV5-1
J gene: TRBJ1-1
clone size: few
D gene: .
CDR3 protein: CASSLLWENTEAFF

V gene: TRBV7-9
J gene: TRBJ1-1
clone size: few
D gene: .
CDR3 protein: CASSLAGVLRVEAFF

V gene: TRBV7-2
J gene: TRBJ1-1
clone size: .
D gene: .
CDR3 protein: CASSAPARGNTEAFF

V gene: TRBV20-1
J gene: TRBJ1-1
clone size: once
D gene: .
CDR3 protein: CSASPGNTEAFF

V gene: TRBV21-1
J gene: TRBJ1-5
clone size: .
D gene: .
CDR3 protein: CASSKLWGADQPQHF

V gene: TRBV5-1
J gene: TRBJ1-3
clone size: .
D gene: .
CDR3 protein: CASSSDGNSGNTIYF

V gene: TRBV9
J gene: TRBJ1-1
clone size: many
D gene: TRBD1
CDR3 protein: CASSPRDRVTEAFF

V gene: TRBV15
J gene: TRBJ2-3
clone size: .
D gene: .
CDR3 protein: CATSSVSGSDTQYF

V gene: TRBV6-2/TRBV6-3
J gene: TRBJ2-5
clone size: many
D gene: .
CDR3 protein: CASKQETQYF

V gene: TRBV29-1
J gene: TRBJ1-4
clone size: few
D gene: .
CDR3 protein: CSVTYRVSDEKLFF

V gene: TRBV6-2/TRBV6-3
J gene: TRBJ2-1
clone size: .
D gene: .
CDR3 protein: CASSFRGASYNEQFF

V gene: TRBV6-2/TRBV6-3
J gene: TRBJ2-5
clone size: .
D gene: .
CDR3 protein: CAGSPIQETQYF

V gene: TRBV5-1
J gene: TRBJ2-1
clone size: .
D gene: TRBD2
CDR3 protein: CASEGSGGSYNEQFF

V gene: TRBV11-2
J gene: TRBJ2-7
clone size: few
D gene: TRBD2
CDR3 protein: CASSLGRILAGGTYEQYF

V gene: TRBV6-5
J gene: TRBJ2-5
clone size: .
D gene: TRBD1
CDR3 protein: CASSRTGTFQETQYF

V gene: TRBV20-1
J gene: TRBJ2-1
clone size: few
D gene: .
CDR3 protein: CSGRVVDEQFF

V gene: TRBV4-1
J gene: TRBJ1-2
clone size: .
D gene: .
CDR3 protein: CASSQDLRGDTYGYTF

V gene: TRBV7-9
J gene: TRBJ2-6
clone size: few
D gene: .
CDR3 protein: CASSLGLEFSGTNVLTF

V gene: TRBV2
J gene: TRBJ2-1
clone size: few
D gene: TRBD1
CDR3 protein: CASLLPGTGIYNEQFF

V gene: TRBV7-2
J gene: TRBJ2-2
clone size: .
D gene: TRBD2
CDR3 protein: CASSFLAGGHTGELFF

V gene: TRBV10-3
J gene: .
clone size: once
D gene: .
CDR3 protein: CAISESQRNEQFF

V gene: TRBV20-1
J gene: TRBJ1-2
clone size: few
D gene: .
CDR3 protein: CSATTGRGEGYTF

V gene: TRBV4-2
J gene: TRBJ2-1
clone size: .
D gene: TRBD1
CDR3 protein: CASSQGAVVGTGIYNEQFF

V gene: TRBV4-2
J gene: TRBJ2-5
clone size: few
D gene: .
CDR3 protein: CASSRGQADGGEQYF

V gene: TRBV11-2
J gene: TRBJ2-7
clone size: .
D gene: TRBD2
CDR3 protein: CASSWGTSGRYEQYF

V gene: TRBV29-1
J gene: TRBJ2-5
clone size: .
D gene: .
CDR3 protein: CSVEGWSQETQYF